Each of the 20 T cell receptor beta chains below was sequenced from the same sample in a study of blood T cell repertoires in COVID-19. Sequenced by immunoSEQ multiplex PCR; TCRdb stores in-frame clones only, minus some. The table includes around 330,000 clones, roughly 90% detected once. Sequencing used peripheral blood. The receptor set was obtained from a woman in her fifties or sixties with active or convalescent COVID-19.

The chain employs TRBV9 and TRBJ1-4; maybe TRBD1 (5 bases). Trimming cost V 3 bases and J 0 bases, with 18 bases left between them. This CDR3 comprises 18 residues. CDR1 and CDR2 from the germline V gene are SGDLS and YYNGEE. The chain's CDR3 is CASSADNPQRATNEKLFF. In DNA, the CDR3 is TGTGCCAGCAGCGCGGACAACCCGCAACGTGCAACTAATGAAAAACTGTTTTTT.

This clone showed up just once. The V call is TRBV27, the J call TRBJ1-2; the D gene is possibly TRBD1 (6 bases). V was clipped by 5 bases and J by 5 bases, with 24 bases between them. The CDR3 runs 17 residues. From germline, CDR1 is MNHEY and CDR2 SMNVEV (reference sequence). CDR3 amino acids: CASSTIQGVRENYGYTF. The CDR3 region has the DNA TGTGCCAGCAGTACCATACAGGGTGTTCGGGAAAATTATGGCTACACCTTC.

The CDR3 spells CASSSGQAHYGYTF. CDR3 in DNA: TGTGCCAGCAGCTCGGGACAGGCCCACTATGGCTACACCTTC. The chain combines TRBV28 with TRBJ1-2, with TRBD1 matching over 8 bases. The CDR3 consists of 14 residues. Per the germline V gene, CDR1 is MDHEN and CDR2 is SYDVKM. J lost 3 bases, V lost 6 bases, and 6 bases had no gene match.

On this clone: The junction shows a germline mismatch at one end, possibly a read error. The chain uses TRBV7-7 and TRBJ2-2, with D possibly TRBD2 on 5 matching bases. CDR3 length: 15 amino acids. Germline CDR1 reads SSHAT; CDR2 reads FNYEAQ (reference sequence). DNA for the CDR3: TGTGCTAGCAGCCCGATTCGGACTGTCACCGGGGAGCTGTTTTTT. Protein: CASSPIRTVTGELFF. The full variable domain, its missing parts supplied by reference TRBV7-7 and TRBJ2-2, is GAGVSQSPRYKVTKRGQDVTLRCDPISSHATLYWYQQALGQGPEFLTYFNYEAQPDKSGLPSDRFSAERPEGSISTLTIQRTEQRDSAMYRCASSPIRTVTGELFFGEGSRLTVL.

The CDR3 sequence is CASSIDGDGYNEQFF. For the CDR3, the DNA is TGCGCCAGCAGCATTGACGGCGACGGGTACAATGAGCAGTTCTTC. This rearrangement joins TRBV5-1 to TRBJ2-1; D ambiguous. The germline V and J ends were trimmed by 4 bases and 4 bases, with 15 bases remaining between them. CDR1 SGHRS and CDR2 YFSETQ come from the germline V gene. CDR3 length: 15 residues.

This chain joins TRBV30 and TRBJ1-6; tentative D call: TRBD1 (5 bases). This CDR3 comprises 14 residues. Trimming stripped 0 bases from V and 19 bases from J, with 22 bases between. CDR1 is GTSNPN and CDR2 is SVGIG in the germline V gene (reference sequence). This CDR3 is CAWSVFPLGEGLHF. The CDR3 DNA reads as TGTGCCTGGAGTGTTTTCCCCCTCGGGGAGGGACTTCACTTT.

As DNA, the CDR3 is TGTGCCATCAGCCAAGGCCCAGGTGAAGCTTTCTTT. It encodes CAISQGPGEAFF. The chain combines TRBV10-3 with TRBJ1-1; no reliable D call. CDR1 and CDR2 (germline): ENHRY, SYGVKD. The CDR3 is made up of 12 amino acids. The ends were cut back, 6 bases at V and 7 bases at J, with 12 bases in the middle.

This clone was detected only once. The chain uses TRBV5-4 and TRBJ1-1, with a weak D call TRBD1 (6 bases). The germline V and J ends were trimmed by 6 bases and 6 bases, with 12 bases remaining between them. The CDR3 sequence is 12 residues long. Germline V gene lookup returns CDR1 SGHNT and CDR2 YYREEE (reference sequence). The CDR3 here is CASTKDSSEAFF. In DNA, the CDR3 is TGTGCCAGCACCAAGGACAGTTCTGAAGCTTTCTTT.

This clone was seen only once. V usage is TRBV29-1 and J usage is TRBJ2-5; TRBD2 matches 10 bases. The V gene end was trimmed by 4 bases and the J gene end by 2 bases; junction bases not matched to a gene: 7. Germline V lookup: CDR1 SQVTM, CDR2 ANQGSEA. The length of the CDR3 is 15 residues. In DNA form, the CDR3 reads TGCAGCGTTGGACTAGCGGGTGGGGCGCAAGAGACCCAGTACTTC. Amino acids: CSVGLAGGAQETQYF.

This chain uses TRBV2 with TRBJ1-3, with 12 bases aligning to TRBD1. Unmatched junction bases numbered 12, after V lost 3 bases and J lost 0 bases. CDR1 and CDR2 (germline): SNHLY, FYNNEI. The CDR3 runs 20 residues. CDR3: CASSEGQGAYLDSSGNTIYF. The CDR3 bases are TGTGCCAGCAGTGAGGGACAGGGGGCCTATCTGGACAGCTCTGGAAACACCATATATTTT. The full variable domain, its missing parts supplied by reference TRBV2 and TRBJ1-3, is EPEVTQTPSHQVTQMGQEVILRCVPISNHLYFYWYRQILGQKVEFLVSFYNNEISEKSEIFDDQFSVERPDGSNFTLKIRSTKLEDSAMYFCASSEGQGAYLDSSGNTIYFGEGSWLTVV.

The chain combines TRBV3-1 (or the pseudogene TRBV3-2) with TRBJ2-3; 10 bases agree with TRBD2. V was clipped by 0 bases and J by 1 base; unmatched bases: 10. The CDR3 covers 19 residues. Germline CDR1 and CDR2: LGHDT and YNNKEL (reference sequence). CDR3 nucleotides: TGTGCCAGCAGCCAAGATAACGAGCGGGGGGGCCGGGGCACAGATACGCAGTATTTT. Translation gives CASSQDNERGGRGTDTQYF.

This sequence joins TRBV6-5 and TRBJ2-7; 7 nucleotides agree with TRBD1. Germline lookup yields CDR1 MNHEY and CDR2 SVGAGI. Trimming at V came to 10 bases and at J to 0 bases, leaving 6 bases not matched to a gene. The CDR3 has 13 amino acids. The CDR3 DNA follows: TGTGCCACCTTGAGGACAGGCTCCTACGAGCAGTACTTC. As protein: CATLRTGSYEQYF.

The V gene is TRBV5-4, the J gene TRBJ2-6, with D possibly TRBD1 on 7 matching bases. Trimming cost V 0 bases and J 3 bases, with 10 bases left between them. The CDR3 length is 16 residues. The germline gives CDR1 SGHNT, CDR2 YYREEE (reference sequence). CDR3 in amino acids: CASSLAQGGGANVLTF. CDR3 sequence (DNA): TGTGCCAGCAGCTTGGCGCAGGGGGGTGGGGCCAACGTCCTGACTTTC.

The rearrangement joins TRBV19 to TRBJ1-3; possibly TRBD1 for D (5 bases). Per germline, CDR1 LNHDA and CDR2 SQIVND (reference sequence). This CDR3 contains 16 residues. Trimming cost V 9 bases and J 8 bases, with 26 bases left between them. DNA for the CDR3: TGTGCCAGCCAGTACCTTCGGCGGGGGAAGACGGACACCATATATTTT. Protein product: CASQYLRRGKTDTIYF.

This rearrangement joins TRBV5-1 to TRBJ2-5; 11 bases are a match to TRBD1. The CDR3 consists of 13 residues. Germline V CDR1 and CDR2: SGHRS, YFSETQ. Trimming took 7 bases from V and 4 from J; bases not matched to a gene: 3. The CDR3 loop reads CASGQGARETQYF. In nucleotides, the CDR3 is TGCGCCAGCGGACAGGGGGCTCGAGAGACCCAGTACTTC. Filled out from reference TRBV5-1 and TRBJ2-5, the complete variable domain reads KAGVTQTPRYLIKTRGQQVTLSCSPISGHRSVSWYQQTPGQGLQFLFEYFSETQRNKGNFPGRFSGRQFSNSRSEMNVSTLELGDSALYLCASGQGARETQYFGPGTRLLVL.

The V and J genes are TRBV7-6 and TRBJ2-1; D possibly corresponds to TRBD1 (5 bases). The germline V gene encodes CDR1 SGHVS and CDR2 FNYEAQ. Trimming cost V 2 bases and J 8 bases, with 25 bases left between them. The CDR3 length is 18 residues. For the CDR3, the DNA is TGTGCCAGCAGCTTAACGGGCCAGGGATTCGTTATCGCGGATGAGCAGTTCTTC. Amino acid sequence: CASSLTGQGFVIADEQFF.

The chain carries TRBV27 and TRBJ2-5, with D perhaps matching TRBD1 (5 bases). Trimming stripped 5 bases from V and 2 bases from J, with 21 bases between. This CDR3 is built from 17 residues. The germline V gene has CDR1 MNHEY and CDR2 SMNVEV (reference sequence). This CDR3 reads CASSPQDLDGFQETQYF. The CDR3 region has the DNA TGTGCCAGCAGTCCACAGGATTTGGACGGTTTTCAAGAGACCCAGTACTTC.

The chain employs TRBV5-1 and TRBJ2-3; the D is unclear. The CDR3 loop spans 16 amino acids. Germline V lookup: CDR1 SGHRS, CDR2 YFSETQ. V was clipped by 0 bases and J by 0 bases, with 11 bases between them. DNA of the CDR3: TGCGCCAGCAGCTTGGCCACGAGTTCAAGCACAGATACGCAGTATTTT. Protein product: CASSLATSSSTDTQYF.

The chain uses TRBV12-3 or TRBV12-4 and TRBJ1-1, with D perhaps matching TRBD1 (5 bases). With 7 bases removed from V and 7 bases from J, the gap between germline ends came to 10 bases. CDR3 length: 11 residues. CDR3 bases: TGTGCCAGCACCCTCGACAGTGAAGCTTTCTTT. Its translation is CASTLDSEAFF.

The chain links TRBV19 to TRBJ1-4; D is ambiguous. V was cut by 8 bases and J by 0 bases, with 22 bases left in between. The CDR3 runs 18 residues. The germline CDR1 and CDR2 sequences are LNHDA and SQIVND (reference sequence). DNA for the CDR3: TGTGCCAGTCTTGGTACCCCGAGGAGTTTTGCAACTAATGAAAAACTGTTTTTT. This translates into CASLGTPRSFATNEKLFF.